This T cell receptor beta chain was found in a study of T cells in Graves' hyperthyroidism and ophthalmopathy. Study at large: The initial diagnosis was the point when peripheral blood was collected, ahead of any treatment.

Diagnostic assessment was based on clinical symptoms, serum thyroxine and TRAb, thyroid ultrasound and orbital computed tomography. This clonotype was seen only a few times. Researchers took RNA transcripts and amplified the TCR beta CDR3 regions from them. A first-round RT-PCR of the TCR CDR3 used the HTBI primer set. Each CDR3 protein gets one entry after TCRdb re-called the multiplex PCR reads with MiXCR. This table has roughly 280,000 distinct CDR3 sequences, about 20% appearing once. The V gene lost 5 bases and the J gene lost 3 bases, with 13 bases spanning the gap. Germline-derived CDR1 and CDR2 are MNHEY and SMNVEV (reference sequence). The CDR3 loop spans 14 amino acids.

The TCR was taken from a man aged 25-45 years with Graves' ophthalmopathy. The material sequenced was blood. The rearrangement links TRBV27 to TRBJ1-1; D gene ambiguous. CDR3 DNA sequence: TGTGCCAGCAGTCGCCTACCGAGCCACACTGAAGCTTTCTTT. Translation: CASSRLPSHTEAFF.